A selection of T cell receptor beta chains follows, all from one sample in a study of response to subunit inactivated influenza vaccine. TCRdb itself ran the RT-PCR reads through MiXCR, one entry per CDR3 protein. Here the sample spans about 500,000 distinct CDR3 sequences, around 13% being singletons. Here the sequenced sample was PBMCs from blood, taken around seven weeks after vaccination. Receptors originate from a man aged 50-59 years who received an inactivated influenza vaccine. Both conserved end residues are part of each CDR3. A D gene is named only where the DNA matches it firmly. Clone size is given for some rows only: seen once, a few or many times, or a class if the clone is expanded.

>TRBJ2-1|TRBV6-2/TRBV6-3|NA|TRBD2
CASSSAGGRSSYNEQFF
TGTGCCAGCAGTAGTGCGGGAGGGAGAAGCTCCTACAATGAGCAGTTCTTC
>TRBJ2-5|TRBV10-3|NA|TRBD2
CAISQTSGGLETQYF
TGTGCCATCAGTCAGACTAGCGGGGGATTAGAGACCCAGTACTTC
>TRBJ2-7|TRBV24-1|few|NA
CATSEGGGSYEQYF
TGTGCCACCAGTGAAGGCGGCGGCTCCTACGAGCAGTACTTC
>TRBJ2-3|TRBV27|NA|NA
CASSFVGPDTQYF
TGTGCCAGCAGTTTTGTGGGGCCCGATACGCAGTATTTT
>TRBJ1-1|TRBV20-1|NA|NA
CSARGTPNTEAFF
TGCAGTGCTAGAGGGACACCTAACACTGAAGCTTTCTTT
>TRBJ2-1|TRBV7-8|NA|TRBD1
CASSSRTGIVNEQFF
TGTGCCAGCAGCTCTCGGACAGGGATCGTCAATGAGCAGTTCTTC
>TRBJ2-5|TRBV6-1|NA|NA
CASSALHPGSAQYF
TGTGCCAGCAGTGCCCTACATCCGGGCTCAGCCCAGTACTTC
>TRBJ2-3|TRBV10-3|NA|NA
CAIRGQLRSTDTQYF
TGTGCCATCAGAGGACAACTTCGGTCCACAGATACGCAGTATTTT
>TRBJ2-2|TRBV7-9|NA|NA
CACGVVRELFF
TGTGCCTGTGGGGTCGTCAGGGAGCTGTTTTTT
>TRBJ2-5|TRBV18|many|NA
CASSQNKQETQYF
TGTGCCAGCTCACAGAACAAGCAAGAGACCCAGTACTTC
>TRBJ2-7|TRBV28|few|NA
CASSFRRYEQYF
TGTGCCAGCAGTTTTCGAAGGTACGAGCAGTACTTC
>TRBJ1-5|TRBV2|NA|NA
CASSEIDPRGEPQHF
TGTGCCAGCAGTGAAATAGATCCGAGAGGGGAGCCCCAGCATTTT
>TRBJ2-1|TRBV4-3|NA|TRBD2
CASSQDGAGGGEQFF
TGCGCCAGCAGCCAAGATGGAGCGGGGGGTGGTGAGCAGTTCTTC
>TRBJ2-7|TRBV5-1|many|NA
CASSLVGDSYEQYF
TGCGCCAGCAGCTTGGTAGGGGATTCCTACGAGCAGTACTTC
>TRBJ2-1|TRBV7-8|NA|TRBD1
CASSLTGTGVTSSYNEQFF
TGTGCCAGCAGCTTGACCGGGACAGGGGTGACGAGCTCCTACAATGAGCAGTTCTTC
>TRBJ2-5|TRBV7-9|NA|NA
CASSLGPNRETQYF
TGTGCCAGCAGCTTAGGGCCCAACCGAGAGACCCAGTACTTC
>TRBJ1-1|TRBV7-6|few|NA
CASSLGHLPNTEAFF
TGTGCCAGCAGCTTAGGACACCTTCCGAACACTGAAGCTTTCTTT
>TRBJ2-6|TRBV3-1|NA|TRBD1
CASSQGQGIVSGANVLTF
TGTGCCAGCAGCCAAGGACAGGGAATCGTCTCTGGGGCCAACGTCCTGACTTTC
>TRBJ2-3|TRBV20-1|NA|TRBD2
CSARREGSWTWAQYF
TGCAGTGCTAGACGGGAGGGGAGCTGGACGTGGGCGCAGTATTTT
>TRBJ2-2|TRBV27|few|NA
CASSTTWNTGELFF
TGTGCCAGCAGTACTACATGGAACACCGGGGAGCTGTTTTTT
>TRBJ2-7|TRBV7-2|NA|NA
CASSSRTAYYEQYF
TGTGCCAGCAGCTCGAGGACAGCTTACTACGAGCAGTACTTC
>TRBJ1-6|TRBV5-1|NA|TRBD1
CASSSAGGNNSPLHF
TGCGCCAGCAGCTCGGCAGGGGGAAATAATTCACCCCTCCACTTT
>TRBJ1-6|TRBV28|NA|NA
CASRRTSPLHF
TGTGCCAGCAGACGGACTTCACCCCTCCACTTT
>TRBJ2-3|TRBV20-1|NA|TRBD2
CCARNSGGLTDTQYF
TGCTGTGCTAGGAATAGCGGGGGGCTCACAGATACGCAGTATTTT
>TRBJ2-3|TRBV6-2/TRBV6-3|many|TRBD2
CASRKAGAGDTQYF
TGTGCCAGCAGAAAGGCGGGAGCGGGTGATACGCAGTATTTT
>TRBJ2-1|TRBV28|NA|NA
CASKPPTGVNSRHEQFF
TGTGCCAGCAAACCGCCCACGGGGGTGAACAGTCGTCATGAGCAGTTCTTC
>TRBJ2-5|TRBV5-1|few|NA
CASSSDGVETQYF
TGCGCCAGCAGCTCGGACGGTGTGGAGACCCAGTACTTC
>TRBJ2-2|TRBV12-3/TRBV12-4|NA|NA
CASSRSGANTGELFF
TGTGCCAGCAGCCGTAGCGGCGCGAACACCGGGGAGCTGTTTTTT
>TRBJ1-1|TRBV12-3/TRBV12-4|many|TRBD1
CASREGANTEAFF
TGTGCCAGCAGGGAGGGGGCCAACACTGAAGCTTTCTTT
>TRBJ2-5|TRBV5-5|few|NA
CASSWRGPSLETQYF
TGTGCCAGCAGCTGGAGGGGACCTAGCTTGGAGACCCAGTACTTC
>TRBJ2-2|TRBV12-3/TRBV12-4|many|TRBD1
CASSLGTGSTGELFF
TGTGCCAGCAGTTTAGGGACAGGGTCCACCGGGGAGCTGTTTTTT